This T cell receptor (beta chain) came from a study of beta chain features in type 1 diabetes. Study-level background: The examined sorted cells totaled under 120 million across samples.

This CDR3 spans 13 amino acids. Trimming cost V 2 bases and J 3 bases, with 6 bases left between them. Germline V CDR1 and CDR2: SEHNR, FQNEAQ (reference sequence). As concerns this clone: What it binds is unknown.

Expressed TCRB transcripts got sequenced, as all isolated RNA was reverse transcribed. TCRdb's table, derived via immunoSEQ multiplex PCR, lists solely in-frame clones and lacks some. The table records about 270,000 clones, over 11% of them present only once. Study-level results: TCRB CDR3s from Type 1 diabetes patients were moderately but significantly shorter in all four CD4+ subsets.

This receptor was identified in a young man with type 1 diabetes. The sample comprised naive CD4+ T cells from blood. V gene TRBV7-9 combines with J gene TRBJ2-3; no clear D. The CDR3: CASSLIGTDTQYF. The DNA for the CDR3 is TGTGCCAGCAGCTTAATCGGGACAGATACGCAGTATTTT.